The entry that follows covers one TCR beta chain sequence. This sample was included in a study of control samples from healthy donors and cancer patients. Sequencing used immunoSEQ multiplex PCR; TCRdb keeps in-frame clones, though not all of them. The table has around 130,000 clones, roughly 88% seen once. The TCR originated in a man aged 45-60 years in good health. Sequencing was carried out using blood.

The CDR3 DNA reads as TGTGCCAGCAGCTTAAGCGGGGGCCTCTCCTACGAGCAGTACTTC. Protein: CASSLSGGLSYEQYF. The chain recombines TRBV5-4 with TRBJ2-7, with 8 bases that match TRBD2. The germline V gene has CDR1 SGHNT and CDR2 YYREEE (reference sequence). J gave up 0 bases and V 2 bases, and 4 bases lay outside the gene matches. This CDR3 region has 15 residues.